A selection of T cell receptor beta chains follows, all from one sample in a study of T cell changes during pregnancy in multiple sclerosis. Libraries were prepared by immunoSEQ multiplex PCR; TCRdb keeps only in-frame clonotypes and omits some of them. The sample yields about 44,000 clones, about 96% seen once. Sequencing was performed on peripheral blood, taken in the second trimester of pregnancy. These TCRs come from a female donor with multiple sclerosis, enrolled in a pregnancy study. Each CDR3 is given with its conserved first and last residue. The D gene is left open where the match is weak. Clone size appears in some rows only: once, few, many, or a class for an expanded clone.

d_gene,v_gene,j_gene,len,abundance,CDR3aa,CDR3nt
TRBD2,TRBV27,TRBJ2-7,16,.,CASSSPLLAGSSEQYF,TGTGCCAGCAGTTCCCCCCTTTTAGCGGGATCCAGCGAGCAGTACTTC
TRBD2,TRBV5-1,TRBJ2-1,16,.,CASSTSGGIKTNEQFF,TGCGCCAGCAGCACCTCGGGGGGGATTAAAACTAATGAGCAGTTCTTC
.,TRBV5-1,TRBJ1-1,14,.,CASSSRTRNTEAFF,TGCGCCAGCAGCTCCCGAACACGGAACACTGAAGCTTTCTTT
TRBD2,TRBV5-4,TRBJ2-5,15,.,CASSLIGGWGETQYF,TGTGCCAGCAGCTTAATCGGGGGGTGGGGCGAGACCCAGTACTTC
TRBD1,TRBV27,TRBJ1-1,16,.,CASSPTGGWGNTEAFF,TGTGCCAGCAGTCCGACAGGGGGCTGGGGGAACACTGAAGCTTTCTTT
.,TRBV11-2,TRBJ1-2,15,.,CASSLGQTLNYGYTF,TGTGCCAGCAGCTTAGGACAGACCCTTAACTATGGCTACACCTTC
TRBD2,TRBV4-2,TRBJ2-5,17,.,CASSQDTLAGEGETQYF,TGTGCCAGCAGCCAAGATACCCTAGCGGGGGAGGGCGAGACCCAGTACTTC
TRBD2,TRBV2,TRBJ2-1,13,.,CGTRTSARNEQFF,TGTGGGACGAGGACTAGCGCCCGAAATGAGCAGTTCTTC
TRBD2,TRBV10-3,TRBJ2-7,17,.,CAISGGRTSGRKYEQYF,TGTGCCATCAGTGGGGGGAGGACTAGCGGGAGGAAGTACGAGCAGTACTTC
TRBD2,TRBV4-3,TRBJ2-2,17,once,CASSPQGGLAPTGELFF,TGCGCCAGCAGCCCCCAAGGGGGACTAGCGCCCACCGGGGAGCTGTTTTTT
.,TRBV20-1,TRBJ2-3,11,.,CSAERRDTQYF,TGCAGTGCGGAACGGCGGGATACGCAGTATTTT
TRBD2,TRBV5-1,TRBJ2-5,15,.,CASIRLAGEGETQYF,TGCGCCAGCATCAGACTAGCGGGGGAGGGAGAGACCCAGTACTTC
.,TRBV10-3,TRBJ1-3,15,.,CAISEGAASGNTIYF,TGTGCCATCAGTGAAGGAGCTGCTTCTGGAAACACCATATATTTT
TRBD1,TRBV30,TRBJ1-1,13,once,CAWSDGQGGGAFF,TGTGCCTGGAGTGACGGACAGGGCGGAGGAGCTTTCTTT
.,TRBV2,TRBJ2-2,12,.,CASTGGTGELFF,TGTGCCAGCACCGGAGGGACCGGGGAGCTGTTTTTT
.,TRBV7-2,TRBJ1-5,14,once,CASSLEGGNQPQHF,TGTGCCAGCAGCTTAGAAGGGGGCAATCAGCCCCAGCATTTT
.,TRBV18,TRBJ2-1,11,once,CASSPANEQFF,TGTGCCAGCTCACCGGCTAATGAGCAGTTCTTC
.,TRBV6-4,TRBJ1-3,15,.,CASLSRECSGNTIYF,TGTGCCAGTCTGTCCAGGGAATGCTCTGGAAACACCATATATTTT
.,TRBV29-1,TRBJ1-5,14,.,CSASQENSNQPQHF,TGCAGCGCCTCACAGGAAAATAGCAATCAGCCCCAGCATTTT
.,TRBV7-8,TRBJ1-4,15,.,CASSLEGTTNEKLFF,TGTGCCAGCAGCTTAGAGGGGACAACTAATGAAAAACTGTTTTTT
.,TRBV6-1,TRBJ2-7,15,.,CASSDGRVPSYEQYF,TGTGCCAGCAGTGATGGCAGGGTTCCCTCCTACGAGCAGTACTTC
TRBD2,TRBV6-1,TRBJ2-7,19,.,CASSEARGRLAALVYEQYF,TGTGCCAGCAGTGAAGCAAGGGGGAGACTAGCGGCCCTGGTATACGAGCAGTACTTC
TRBD2,TRBV19,TRBJ2-1,14,.,CASSINLAGNEQFF,TGTGCCAGTAGTATCAATCTAGCGGGCAATGAGCAGTTCTTC
TRBD1,TRBV2,TRBJ2-3,16,.,CASRARTGGRTDTQYF,TGTGCCAGCAGAGCCCGGACAGGGGGTCGCACAGATACGCAGTATTTT
TRBD2,TRBV28,TRBJ2-1,19,.,CASSLGPGLAGRSYNEQFF,TGTGCCAGCAGTTTGGGTCCGGGACTAGCGGGAAGGTCCTACAATGAGCAGTTCTTC
.,TRBV4-1,TRBJ1-5,13,.,CASSQEIGQPQHF,TGCGCCAGCAGCCAAGAGATCGGTCAGCCCCAGCATTTT
.,TRBV27,TRBJ2-7,14,.,CASSLSARDAEQYF,TGTGCCAGCAGTTTATCGGCGCGGGATGCCGAGCAGTACTTC
.,TRBV7-3,TRBJ1-1,17,.,CASSLVAVTHENTEAFF,TGTGCCAGCAGCTTAGTAGCGGTGACACACGAGAACACTGAAGCTTTCTTT
.,TRBV5-4,TRBJ2-7,15,.,CASSTGDRALSEQYF,TGTGCCAGCAGCACGGGGGACAGAGCACTCTCCGAGCAGTACTTC
.,TRBV30,TRBJ2-7,14,once,CAWSLGHKQTEQYF,TGTGCCTGGAGTTTGGGACACAAACAAACCGAGCAGTACTTC
.,TRBV12-5,TRBJ1-1,16,.,CASGLVRGAEGTEAFF,TGTGCTAGTGGTTTGGTGCGGGGGGCAGAAGGCACTGAAGCTTTCTTT
.,TRBV19,TRBJ1-6,14,.,CASSFRVPYSPLHF,TGTGCCAGTAGCTTCCGGGTCCCCTATTCACCCCTCCACTTT
TRBD1,TRBV19,TRBJ2-3,17,once,CASSIDQWTGSTDTQYF,TGTGCCAGTAGTATAGATCAATGGACAGGGAGCACAGATACGCAGTATTTT